A few counts support the clone carrying this T cell receptor (beta chain). This sample is part of a study of T cells in Graves' hyperthyroidism and ophthalmopathy. Amplification yielded TCR beta CDR3 regions, with RNA transcripts as the source. Researchers ran a first-round RT-PCR on the TCR CDR3 using the HTBI primer set. TCRdb re-called the multiplex PCR reads with MiXCR, one entry per CDR3 protein. Among 660,000 or so distinct CDR3 sequences listed, 20% to 25% were seen once. Looked up from germline, CDR1 is MGHRA and CDR2 is YSYEKL. This CDR3 comprises 14 residues. Trimming took off 1 base at V and 5 bases at J, with 9 bases between the two ends.

The sample taken for sequencing was blood. This chain joins TRBV4-1 and TRBJ2-1; D not certain. This clonotype originated in a man aged 25 to 40 with Graves' ophthalmopathy. As DNA, the CDR3 is TGCGCCAGCAGCCAAGGCCCTCTAGACAATGAGCAGTTCTTC. Residues: CASSQGPLDNEQFF.